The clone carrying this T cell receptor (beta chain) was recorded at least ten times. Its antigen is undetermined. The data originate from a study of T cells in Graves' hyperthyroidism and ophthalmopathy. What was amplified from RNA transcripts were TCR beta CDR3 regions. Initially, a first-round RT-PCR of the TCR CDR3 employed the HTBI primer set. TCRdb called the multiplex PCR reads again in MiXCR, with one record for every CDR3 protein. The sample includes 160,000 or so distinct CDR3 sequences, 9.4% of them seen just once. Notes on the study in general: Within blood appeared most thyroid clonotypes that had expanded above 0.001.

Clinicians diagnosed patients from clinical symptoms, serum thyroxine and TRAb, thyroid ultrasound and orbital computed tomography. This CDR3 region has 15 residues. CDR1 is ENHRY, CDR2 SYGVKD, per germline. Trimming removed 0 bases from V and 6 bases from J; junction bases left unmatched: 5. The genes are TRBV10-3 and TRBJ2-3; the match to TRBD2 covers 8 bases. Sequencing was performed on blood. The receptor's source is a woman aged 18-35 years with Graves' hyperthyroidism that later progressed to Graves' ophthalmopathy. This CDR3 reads CAISESAGGSDTQYF. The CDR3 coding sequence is TGTGCCATCAGTGAGTCGGCGGGGGGTTCGGATACGCAGTATTTT.